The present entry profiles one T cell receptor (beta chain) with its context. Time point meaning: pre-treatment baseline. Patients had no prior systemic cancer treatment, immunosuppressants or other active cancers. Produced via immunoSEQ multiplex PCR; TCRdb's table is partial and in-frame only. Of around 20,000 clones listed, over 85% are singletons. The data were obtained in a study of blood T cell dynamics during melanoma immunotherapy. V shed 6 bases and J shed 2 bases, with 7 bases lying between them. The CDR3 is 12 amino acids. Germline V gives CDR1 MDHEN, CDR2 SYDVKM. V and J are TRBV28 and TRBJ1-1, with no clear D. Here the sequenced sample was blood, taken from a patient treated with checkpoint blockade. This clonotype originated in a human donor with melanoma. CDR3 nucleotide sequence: TGTGCCAGCAGACTGACAAACACTGAAGCTTTCTTT. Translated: CASRLTNTEAFF.